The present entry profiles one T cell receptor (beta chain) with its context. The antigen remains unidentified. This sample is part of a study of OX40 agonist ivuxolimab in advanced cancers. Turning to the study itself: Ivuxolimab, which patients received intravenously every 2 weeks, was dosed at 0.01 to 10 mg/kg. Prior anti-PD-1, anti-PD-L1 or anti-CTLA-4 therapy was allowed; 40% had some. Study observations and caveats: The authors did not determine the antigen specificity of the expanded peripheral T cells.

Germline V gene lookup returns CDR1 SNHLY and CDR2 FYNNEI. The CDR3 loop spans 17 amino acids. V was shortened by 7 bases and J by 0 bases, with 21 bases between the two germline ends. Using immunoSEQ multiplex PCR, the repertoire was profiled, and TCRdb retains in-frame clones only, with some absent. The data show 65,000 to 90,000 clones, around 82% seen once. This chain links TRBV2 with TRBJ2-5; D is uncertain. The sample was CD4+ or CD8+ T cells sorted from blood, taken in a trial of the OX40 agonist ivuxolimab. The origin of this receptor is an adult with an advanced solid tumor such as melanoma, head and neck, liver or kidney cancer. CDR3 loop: CASISIVGSSYQETQYF. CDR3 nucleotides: TGTGCCAGCATTAGTATAGTAGGCAGCTCGTACCAAGAGACCCAGTACTTC. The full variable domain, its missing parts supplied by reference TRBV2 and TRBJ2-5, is EPEVTQTPSHQVTQMGQEVILRCVPISNHLYFYWYRQILGQKVEFLVSFYNNEISEKSEIFDDQFSVERPDGSNFTLKIRSTKLEDSAMYFCASISIVGSSYQETQYFGPGTRLLVL.